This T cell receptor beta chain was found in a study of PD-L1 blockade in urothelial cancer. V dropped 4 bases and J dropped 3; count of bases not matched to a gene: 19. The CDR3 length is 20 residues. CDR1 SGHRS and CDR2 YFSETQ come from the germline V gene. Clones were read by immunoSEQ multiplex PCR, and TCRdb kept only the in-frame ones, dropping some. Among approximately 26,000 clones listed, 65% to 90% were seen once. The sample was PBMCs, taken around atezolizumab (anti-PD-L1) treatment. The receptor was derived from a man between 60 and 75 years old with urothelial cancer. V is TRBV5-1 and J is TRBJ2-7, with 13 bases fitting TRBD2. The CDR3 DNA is TGCGCCAGCAGCCTAAAACGGACTAGCGGGAGCCCCACCATAGTCTACGAGCAGTACTTC. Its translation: CASSLKRTSGSPTIVYEQYF.